This T cell receptor beta chain stems from a study of tumor and adjacent non-tumor tissue in lung cancer. The CDR3 spans 18 residues. The V gene's germline CDR1 is SQVTM and CDR2 ANQGSEA. Trimming pared 3 bases from V and 10 bases from J, leaving 33 bases between. RNA was extracted from bulk tissue without any cell sorting. The library came from three nested PCR rounds adapted from ARM-PCR protocols. MiXCR, run by TCRdb on the multiplex PCR reads, gives a single entry per CDR3 protein. This table holds approximately 75,000 distinct CDR3 sequences, 77% found once. V is TRBV29-1 and J is TRBJ1-2, with a weak D call TRBD1 (5 bases). The sequenced sample consisted of lung tumor tissue. The source of this sequence is a woman in her forties or fifties with non-small cell lung cancer. This CDR3 is CSVEPPAGKGEKEWVYTF. CDR3 DNA: TGCAGCGTTGAGCCCCCCGCGGGAAAAGGGGAGAAAGAATGGGTCTACACCTTC.